This T cell receptor (beta chain) was profiled in a study of CD8 T cells in ankylosing spondylitis. This clonotype was seen a handful of times. The length of the CDR3 is 16 residues. V was pared by 6 bases and J by 4 bases, with 9 bases of the junction left unmatched. TCRdb used MiXCR to reprocess the 5' RACE reads, holding one entry per CDR3 protein. The sample lists nearly 350,000 distinct CDR3 sequences, around 15% occurring once. The receptor comes from a male donor with ankylosing spondylitis or in good health (not recorded which). The chain employs TRBV12-3 or TRBV12-4 and TRBJ2-2; 9 nucleotides agree with TRBD2. Material for sequencing was blood, either unsorted or a sorted T cell fraction (not recorded which). CDR3: CASRPAGGPFTGELFF. The CDR3 coding sequence is TGTGCCAGCAGGCCCGCGGGAGGGCCATTCACCGGGGAGCTGTTTTTT.